These 32 T cell receptor beta chains came from one sample sequenced in a study of identifying expanded T cells in peripheral blood. Sequencing used immunoSEQ multiplex PCR; TCRdb keeps in-frame clones, though not all of them. The table shows about 100,000 clones, with about 90% occurring only once. The sample consisted of blood. The receptors were sampled from a person between 18 and 75 years old in good health.

The V and J genes are TRBV4-1 and TRBJ2-4, with a possible D match to TRBD2 (6 bases). The CDR3 length is 20 residues. V dropped 0 bases and J dropped 0 bases, with 21 bases sitting between them. Germline CDR1 MGHRA, CDR2 YSYEKL. The chain's CDR3 is CASSQDSSLAAILAKNIQYF. As DNA, the CDR3 is TGCGCCAGCAGCCAAGATTCATCGTTAGCGGCCATACTAGCCAAAAACATTCAGTACTTC.

The chain links TRBV9 to TRBJ2-3; 8 bases agree with TRBD2. CDR1 and CDR2 from the germline V gene are SGDLS and YYNGEE. The V gene end was trimmed by 0 bases and the J gene end by 6 bases; junction bases not matched to a gene: 0. The CDR3 runs to 13 residues. The CDR3, as DNA: TGTGCCAGCAGCGTAGCGGGAGGGGATACGCAGTATTTT. Translation gives CASSVAGGDTQYF.

The chain links TRBV5-1 to TRBJ1-1, with TRBD1 matching over 7 bases. The ends lost 2 bases at V and 3 bases at J; junction bases unmatched: 1. Germline assignment: CDR1 SGHRS and CDR2 YFSETQ. The CDR3 covers 13 residues. The CDR3 coding sequence is TGCGCCAGCAGCTTCGGGACAGACACTGAAGCTTTCTTT. This translates into CASSFGTDTEAFF.

The chain carries TRBV6-1 and TRBJ2-1; 7 bases align to TRBD2. The CDR3 sequence is 14 residues long. Germline V gives CDR1 MNHNS, CDR2 SASEGT. Trimming removed 6 bases from V and 5 bases from J; junction bases left unmatched: 7. The CDR3 loop is CASSAITSDNEQFF. As DNA, the CDR3 is TGTGCCAGCAGCGCCATCACTAGCGACAATGAGCAGTTCTTC.

The chain uses TRBV7-6 and TRBJ2-7; D assignment may be TRBD1 or TRBD2 (5 bases each). The germline gives CDR1 SGHVS, CDR2 FNYEAQ. The germline V and J ends were trimmed by 1 base and 6 bases, with 13 bases remaining between them. CDR3 size: 14 residues. CDR3 nucleotide sequence: TGTGCCAGCAGCTTAGGGGGACCCTCGGTCGAGCAGTACTTC. Translated: CASSLGGPSVEQYF.

In this sample, this clone turned up once. The rearrangement joins TRBV6-1 to TRBJ2-1, with 15 nucleotides matching TRBD2. Germline values: CDR1 MNHNS, CDR2 SASEGT. Trimming removed 4 bases from V and 8 bases from J; junction bases left unmatched: 6. The CDR3 length is 16 residues. The chain's CDR3 is CASSGGLAGGRDEQFF. The DNA of the CDR3 is TGTGCCAGCAGTGGGGGACTAGCGGGAGGTCGCGATGAGCAGTTCTTC.

The chain joins TRBV23-1 to TRBJ2-3, with a weak D call TRBD1 (5 bases). TRBV23-1 is designated an ORF whose function remains uncertain. The CDR3 has 15 amino acids. Trimming cost V 2 bases and J 6 bases, with 15 bases left between them. In nucleotides, the CDR3 is TGCGCCAGCAGTCAAGGAAGGGGCGCTTGGGATACGCAGTATTTT. Amino acids: CASSQGRGAWDTQYF.

The J gene is TRBJ2-3, the V gene TRBV7-2; D not resolved. Germline loops: CDR1 SGHTA, CDR2 FQGNSA. V dropped 0 bases and J dropped 3 bases, with 10 bases sitting between them. The CDR3 runs 15 residues. The CDR3, as DNA: TGTGCCAGCAGCTTAGCGCTATTCGGGACAGATACGCAGTATTTT. The encoded protein is CASSLALFGTDTQYF.

V is TRBV7-2 and J is TRBJ1-4, with D maybe TRBD1 (5 bases). V lost 1 base to trimming and J lost 8 bases, with 14 bases between them. The germline CDR1 and CDR2 sequences are SGHTA and FQGNSA. The CDR3 sequence is 15 residues long. The CDR3 reads CASSLGGAGGEKLFF. DNA for the CDR3: TGTGCCAGCAGCTTAGGTGGGGCCGGGGGGGAAAAACTGTTTTTT.

The chain combines TRBV7-9 with TRBJ2-2, with a possible D match to TRBD1 (5 bases). The CDR3 runs 14 residues. Germline CDR1 is SEHNR and CDR2 is FQNEAQ (reference sequence). The V end was cut by 5 bases, the J end by 4 bases, with 11 bases between. The CDR3 sequence is CASSQAGPTGELFF. The CDR3 region has the DNA TGTGCCAGCAGCCAGGCAGGGCCCACCGGGGAGCTGTTTTTT. Supplemented by reference TRBV7-9 and TRBJ2-2, the full variable domain reads DTGVSQNPRHKITKRGQNVTFRCDPISEHNRLYWYRQTLGQGPEFLTYFQNEAQLEKSRLLSDRFSAERPKGSFSTLEIQRTEQGDSAMYLCASSQAGPTGELFFGEGSRLTVL.

The J gene is TRBJ2-7, the V gene TRBV29-1, with D possibly being TRBD1 or TRBD2 (5 bases each). The V end was cut by 6 bases, the J end by 1 base, with 10 bases between. From germline, CDR1 is SQVTM and CDR2 ANQGSEA. The CDR3 runs 12 residues. CDR3 bases: TGCAGCGTAGGGGACGTTTCCTACGAGCAGTACTTC. Its protein product is CSVGDVSYEQYF.

V is TRBV10-2 and J is TRBJ1-5; D is uncertain. CDR1 and CDR2 from the germline V gene are WSHSY and SAAADI. Trimming shortened V by 6 bases and J by 4 bases, and 16 bases separated the two germline ends. The CDR3 runs to 15 residues. The CDR3 coding sequence is TGCGCCAGCAGCCCCGAGGGTGATGGGAATCAGCCCCAGCATTTT. Translation gives CASSPEGDGNQPQHF.

The rearrangement links TRBV30 to TRBJ2-3; D is ambiguous. Trimming shortened V by 4 bases and J by 2 bases, and 7 bases separated the two germline ends. There are 12 residues in the CDR3. Germline CDR1 is GTSNPN and CDR2 is SVGIG (reference sequence). CDR3 nucleotides: TGTGCCTGGAACCCTAACACAGATACGCAGTATTTT. Amino acids: CAWNPNTDTQYF. The whole variable domain, filled in from reference TRBV30 and TRBJ2-3, reads SQTIHQWPATLVQPVGSPLSLECTVEGTSNPNLYWYRQAAGRGLQLLFYSVGIGQISSEVPQNLSASRPQDRQFILSSKKLLLSDSGFYLCAWNPNTDTQYFGPGTRLTVL.

The V call is TRBV5-6, the J call TRBJ1-1, with D perhaps matching TRBD1 (5 bases). This CDR3 comprises 13 residues. Trimming removed 3 bases at V and 5 bases at J, with 11 bases between. CDR1 SGHDT and CDR2 YYEEEE come from the germline V gene. CDR3: CASSWAGMTEAFF. The DNA of the CDR3 is TGTGCCAGCAGCTGGGCAGGGATGACTGAAGCTTTCTTT.

The chain combines TRBV4-2 with TRBJ2-7, with 8 bases matching TRBD1. Losses at the gene ends were 0 bases for V and 2 bases for J; bases not matched to a gene: 6. This CDR3 comprises 16 residues. Germline CDR1 and CDR2: LGHNA and YNFKEQ. CDR3 sequence reads: CASSQELGDRTYEQYF. DNA of the CDR3: TGTGCCAGCAGCCAAGAGCTCGGGGACAGGACCTACGAGCAGTACTTC.

This CDR3 is CSALTGYEQYF. DNA for the CDR3: TGCAGTGCCCTCACAGGGTACGAGCAGTACTTC. This chain joins TRBV20-1 and TRBJ2-7; maybe TRBD1 (6 bases). The CDR3 totals 11 residues. V was cut by 6 bases and J by 4 bases, with 10 bases left in between. Germline V gene lookup returns CDR1 DFQATT and CDR2 SNEGSKA (reference sequence).

This clone was seen a single time. CDR3 loop: CASSDYHEQYF. In DNA form, the CDR3 reads TGTGCCAGCAGCGACTATCACGAGCAGTACTTC. The chain employs TRBV5-6 and TRBJ2-7, with D maybe TRBD2 (5 bases). The germline gives CDR1 SGHDT, CDR2 YYEEEE. CDR3 length equals 11 residues. With 4 bases removed from V and 5 bases from J, the gap between germline ends came to 7 bases.

DNA for the CDR3: TGTGCCAGCAGCTGGGGATCCGGGAGCTCCTACAATGAGCAGTTCTTC. Translating it yields CASSWGSGSSYNEQFF. The rearrangement links TRBV7-8 to TRBJ2-1; weak D call: TRBD2 (6 bases). The V end lost 4 bases, the J end lost 0 bases, and 13 bases lay between the germline ends. The CDR3 runs to 16 residues. Germline V gene sequence: CDR1 SGHVS, CDR2 FQNEAQ.

This chain joins TRBV6-5 and TRBJ2-7; TRBD1 matches at 8 bases. Germline values: CDR1 MNHEY, CDR2 SVGAGI. V trimming: 3 bases; J trimming: 4 bases; junction bases outside the gene matches: 11. The CDR3 has 16 amino acids. The DNA for the CDR3 is TGTGCCAGCAGTTATTCGAGTCGGGACAGGATATACGAGCAGTACTTC. Translated, it gives CASSYSSRDRIYEQYF.

This clone was seen only once. V gene TRBV7-9 combines with J gene TRBJ2-5; tentative D call: TRBD1 (6 bases). The CDR3 spans 13 residues. Germline V gene sequence: CDR1 SEHNR, CDR2 FQNEAQ (reference sequence). Trimming took 10 bases from V and 5 from J, leaving 17 bases between them. CDR3 protein: CANDRLSVETQYF. The CDR3 DNA reads TGTGCCAACGACAGGCTCTCCGTGGAGACCCAGTACTTC.

This chain links TRBV12-5 with TRBJ2-6, with no clear D. The CDR3 runs 16 residues. CDR1 is LGHNT, CDR2 FRNRAP, per germline. The V and J ends lost 5 bases and 5 bases respectively, with 16 bases between them. The CDR3 DNA follows: TGTGCTAGTGGTGTGTGTCGACAAAGTCGGGCCAACGTCCTGACTTTC. Amino acid sequence: CASGVCRQSRANVLTF.

The CDR3 region is CASSWTRNTGELFF. DNA for the CDR3: TGTGCCAGCAGTTGGACGCGGAACACCGGGGAGCTGTTTTTT. J is TRBJ2-2 and V is TRBV6-4; D ambiguous. Trimming cost V 5 bases and J 1 base, with 8 bases left between them. In germline, CDR1 is MRHNA, CDR2 SNTAGT. This CDR3 contains 14 residues.

This chain joins TRBV6-6 and TRBJ1-2, with a possible D match to TRBD1 (5 bases). The CDR3 length is 16 residues. Germline loops: CDR1 MNHNY, CDR2 SVGAGI (reference sequence). V lost 5 bases, J lost 2 bases, and 18 bases lay in between. The CDR3 region is CASSLPSAGINYGYTF. The CDR3 DNA reads TGTGCCAGCAGTCTCCCGTCGGCAGGGATCAACTATGGCTACACCTTC.

The table lists this clone with a count of one. The chain couples TRBV19 to TRBJ1-5, with D hard to call. With 4 bases removed from V and 4 bases from J, the gap between germline ends came to 14 bases. The CDR3 covers 15 residues. Germline CDR1 LNHDA, CDR2 SQIVND (reference sequence). The CDR3 region has the DNA TGTGCCAGTAGTACGGATTTAGGAACTAATCAGCCCCAGCATTTT. Amino acid sequence: CASSTDLGTNQPQHF.

This clone was seen a handful of times. This chain joins TRBV10-3 and TRBJ1-1; D perhaps matches TRBD1 (6 bases). With 6 bases removed from V and 0 bases from J, the gap between germline ends came to 8 bases. Germline CDR1 and CDR2: ENHRY and SYGVKD. The CDR3 covers 13 residues. CDR3 sequence: CAIRGHLNTEAFF. Here the CDR3 DNA reads TGTGCCATCAGGGGACACCTGAACACTGAAGCTTTCTTT.

This rearrangement joins TRBV6-5 to TRBJ2-1; TRBD2 matches 11 bases. CDR1 MNHEY and CDR2 SVGAGI come from the germline V gene. Trimming at V came to 5 bases and at J to 4 bases, leaving 4 bases not matched to a gene. The CDR3 consists of 15 residues. This chain's CDR3 is CASSATSGAYNEQFF. CDR3 coding DNA: TGTGCCAGCAGTGCGACTAGCGGGGCTTACAATGAGCAGTTCTTC.

J is TRBJ2-6 and V is TRBV6-5; D is uncertain. Trimming took 0 bases from V and 4 from J, leaving 4 bases between them. Germline assignment: CDR1 MNHEY and CDR2 SVGAGI. The CDR3 sequence is 14 residues long. DNA for the CDR3: TGTGCCAGCAGTTACTCGGGCGGGGCCAACGTCCTGACTTTC. Its translation: CASSYSGGANVLTF.

The chain employs TRBV5-8 and TRBJ2-7; 9 nucleotides match TRBD2. Germline CDR1 is SGHTS and CDR2 is YDEGEE. The CDR3 spans 17 residues. V was pared by 0 bases and J by 4 bases, with 11 bases of the junction left unmatched. As DNA, the CDR3 is TGTGCCAGCAGCTTGGGACAGTTAGCGGGAGCGCCTTACGAGCAGTACTTC. It is translated as CASSLGQLAGAPYEQYF. The variable domain in full, completed from reference TRBV5-8 and TRBJ2-7, reads EAGVTQSPTHLIKTRGQQATLRCSPISGHTSVYWYQQALGLGLQFLLWYDEGEERNRGNFPPRFSGRQFPNYSSELNVNALELEDSALYLCASSLGQLAGAPYEQYFGPGTRLTVT.

In the case of this clone: The sample has other DNA sequences that encode this CDR3 too. This sequence joins TRBV2 and TRBJ2-3; D is undetermined. The CDR3 loop spans 12 amino acids. Germline V gene lookup returns CDR1 SNHLY and CDR2 FYNNEI. V dropped 3 bases and J dropped 1 base, with 2 bases sitting between them. The chain's CDR3 is CASSEGTDTQYF. The CDR3 DNA is TGTGCCAGCAGTGAGGGCACAGATACGCAGTATTTT.

The J gene is TRBJ2-7, the V gene TRBV2; D possibly corresponds to TRBD2 (6 bases). Germline V gives CDR1 SNHLY, CDR2 FYNNEI. The CDR3 has 14 amino acids. Trimming removed 1 base from V and 7 bases from J, with 14 bases in between. CDR3 nucleotide sequence: TGTGCCAGCAGTGAAGGGGGAGGCATCGGAGAGCAGTACTTC. Residues: CASSEGGGIGEQYF.

This rearrangement joins TRBV4-1 to TRBJ2-6; D may be TRBD2 (6 bases). The CDR3 has 17 residues. Trimming pared 4 bases from V and 1 base from J, leaving 14 bases between. Germline loops: CDR1 MGHRA, CDR2 YSYEKL. The CDR3 nucleotides are TGCGCCAGCAGCCGGACGGGAGACAGTTCTGGGGCCAACGTCCTGACTTTC. This codes for CASSRTGDSSGANVLTF.

This chain links TRBV6-6 with TRBJ2-7, with D maybe TRBD2 (5 bases). Germline CDR1 reads MNHNY; CDR2 reads SVGAGI (reference sequence). There are 14 residues in the CDR3. The ends were cut back, 6 bases at V and 1 base at J, with 13 bases in the middle. CDR3 DNA: TGTGCCAGCAGCCGGGAAATTAGTTCCTACGAGCAGTACTTC. Residues: CASSREISSYEQYF.